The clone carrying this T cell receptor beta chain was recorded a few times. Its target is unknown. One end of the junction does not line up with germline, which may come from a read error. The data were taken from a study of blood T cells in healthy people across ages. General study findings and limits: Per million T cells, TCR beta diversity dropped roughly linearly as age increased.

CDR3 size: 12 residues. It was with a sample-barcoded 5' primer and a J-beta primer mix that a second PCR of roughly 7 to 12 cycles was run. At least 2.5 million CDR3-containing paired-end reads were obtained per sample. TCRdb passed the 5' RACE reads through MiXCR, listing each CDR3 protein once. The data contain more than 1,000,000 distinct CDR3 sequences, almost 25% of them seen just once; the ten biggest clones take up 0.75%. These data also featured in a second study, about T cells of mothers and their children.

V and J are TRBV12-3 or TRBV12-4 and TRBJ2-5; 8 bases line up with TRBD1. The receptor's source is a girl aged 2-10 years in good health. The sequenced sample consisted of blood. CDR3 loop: CASSIGQGRKLF. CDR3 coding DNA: TGTGCCAGCAGTATCGGACAGGGCCGAAAGCTCTTC.